These T cell receptor beta chains were read from a single sample in a study of T cell responses to AZD1222 COVID-19 vaccine. Here immunoSEQ multiplex PCR was the method, and the copy in TCRdb shows in-frame clones only, minus some. The sample records some 130,000 clones, about 92% being singletons. Sequences were derived from peripheral blood, sampled on day 0 of AZD1222 vaccination. The receptors were sampled from an adult in good health. CDR3s leave out the opening cysteine and the closing phenylalanine or tryptophan. The D gene is left open where the match is weak.

V gene	D gene	J gene	CDR3 protein
TRBV7-6	.	TRBJ1-1	ASSLAAEAF
TRBV6-5	TRBD2	TRBJ2-7	ASSYGGLAPYEQY
TRBV14	.	TRBJ1-4	ASTRNPNEKLF
TRBV6-5	.	TRBJ1-1	ASSYLDSTEAF
TRBV12-3/TRBV12-4	.	TRBJ1-2	ASSFREIYGYT
TRBV5-4	TRBD1	TRBJ1-2	ASSPQGVGYGYT
TRBV11-2	.	TRBJ2-5	ASSLGQGRETQY
TRBV7-2	TRBD2	TRBJ2-2	ASSPKLAGVRTGELF
TRBV25-1	.	TRBJ2-2	ASRTTGELF
TRBV2	.	TRBJ1-1	ASSEVPQALNTEAF
TRBV25-1	.	TRBJ1-1	ASSVDTEAF
TRBV5-4	TRBD1	TRBJ1-2	ASSQGGTPTFYT
TRBV28	.	TRBJ2-7	ASTITGNPYEQY
TRBV29-1	.	TRBJ2-7	SVTTGSSSYEQY
TRBV27	.	TRBJ1-2	ASSLRPLGGGGYT
TRBV5-5	.	TRBJ1-1	ASTEGAEAF
TRBV19	TRBD2	TRBJ2-7	ASSNLRLAGDLSVYEQY
TRBV12-3/TRBV12-4	.	TRBJ2-1	ASSSPGGPEQF
TRBV7-9	TRBD1	TRBJ2-7	ASGQGDYEQY
TRBV27	.	TRBJ1-2	ASSSAPGVYGYT
TRBV5-5	.	TRBJ1-2	ASSFLGETYGYT
TRBV4-1	.	TRBJ2-2	ASSQEIGQSTGELF
TRBV6-5	TRBD1	TRBJ2-5	ASSYSGQGRETQY
TRBV5-6	.	TRBJ2-3	ASSLIRAPDTQY
TRBV30	TRBD1	TRBJ2-2	AWKGGLGTGELF
TRBV19	.	TRBJ2-3	ASSIAGAAQDTQY
TRBV5-4	TRBD1	TRBJ2-7	ASSSDLGTGGTYEQY
TRBV10-3	TRBD1	TRBJ1-4	AISTGGPNEKLF
TRBV2	TRBD1	TRBJ2-1	ASSEMWQGAPYNEQF
TRBV30	.	TRBJ1-6	AWMAVDSYNSPLH
TRBV15	.	TRBJ2-5	ATSRDIGAETLLQETQY
TRBV19	.	TRBJ2-7	ASSINRIAYYEQY
TRBV7-2	.	TRBJ2-7	ASLRVQGATDYEQY
TRBV7-6	.	TRBJ2-3	ASSLAMGGSADTQY
TRBV6-6	.	TRBJ2-7	ASSSGDRLGQY
TRBV4-1	.	TRBJ1-3	ASSQSGVAGNTIY
TRBV24-1	.	TRBJ1-2	ATRDSYREIYT
TRBV5-1	TRBD1	TRBJ2-5	ASRLWGQGGQETQY
TRBV30	TRBD2	TRBJ2-5	AWGGDGQETQY
TRBV5-6	.	TRBJ2-4	ASSLLNKNIQY
TRBV6-1	.	TRBJ1-4	ASSDSRGGSVEKLF
TRBV7-6	.	TRBJ2-7	ASSLNLISLRQEQY
TRBV6-4	.	TRBJ1-2	ASSDGRGYGYT
TRBV27	TRBD2	TRBJ2-3	ASSLFTSGSFTDTQY
TRBV29-1	TRBD2	TRBJ2-1	SVGSPAGGRGNEQF
TRBV6-4	TRBD2	TRBJ2-2	ASSRLAAGTGELF
TRBV30	.	TRBJ2-5	AWNVPGLRETQY
TRBV10-3	TRBD1	TRBJ1-2	AISVGQGAQDGYT
TRBV15	TRBD2	TRBJ2-1	ATSVGLADNEQF
TRBV6-5	.	TRBJ2-2	ASRESPGSGELF
TRBV5-1	TRBD2	TRBJ2-1	ASSPLIAGGENEQF
TRBV19	.	TRBJ2-1	ASSGRTSYNEQF
TRBV5-5	TRBD2	TRBJ2-3	ASSLDWGGNTDTQY
TRBV18	TRBD1	TRBJ1-5	ASSPPIFRDREYQPQH
TRBV5-1	.	TRBJ2-2	ASSGNTGELF
TRBV7-2	.	TRBJ2-1	ASSTNPRLDYNEQF
TRBV29-1	TRBD1	TRBJ2-1	SVEVRGQGFLQFNEQF
TRBV11-2	TRBD2	TRBJ2-7	ASSTRLAGRNEQY
TRBV6-5	TRBD1	TRBJ2-2	ASSYFRDSNTGELF